These T cell receptor beta chains were read from a single sample in a study of blood T cell repertoires in COVID-19. The data were produced by immunoSEQ multiplex PCR, yet TCRdb's version contains in-frame clones alone and is incomplete. This repertoire shows 150,000 or so clones, 80% found once; its top ten account for about 5.6%. Sequencing input: PBMCs or T cells enriched from blood (not recorded which). All receptors derive from a man aged 35 to 55 who had recovered from COVID-19. CDR3s include the opening cysteine and the closing phenylalanine or tryptophan. D genes are given only for firm matches. Clone size appears in some rows only: once, few, many, or a class for an expanded clone.

clone_size: few; d_call: TRBD2; v_call: TRBV5-4; j_call: TRBJ2-2; cdr3_aa: CASSRIAGTNTGELFF; cdr3_nt: TGTGCCAGCAGCAGAATAGCGGGGACGAACACCGGGGAGCTGTTTTTT
clone_size: NA; d_call: NA; v_call: TRBV6-5; j_call: TRBJ2-7; cdr3_aa: CASSYSGDRLSHEQYF; cdr3_nt: TGTGCCAGCAGTTACTCCGGAGACAGGTTGAGCCACGAGCAGTACTTC
clone_size: NA; d_call: TRBD1; v_call: TRBV24-1; j_call: TRBJ2-5; cdr3_aa: CATSDWTGGVTETQYF; cdr3_nt: TGTGCCACCAGTGATTGGACAGGGGGCGTAACGGAGACCCAGTACTTC
clone_size: NA; d_call: NA; v_call: TRBV6-4; j_call: TRBJ1-2; cdr3_aa: CASSLDSSARYGYTF; cdr3_nt: TGTGCCAGCAGTCTCGACTCGTCGGCGCGCTATGGCTACACCTTC
clone_size: NA; d_call: TRBD2; v_call: TRBV5-1; j_call: TRBJ2-1; cdr3_aa: CASSLVVAGNNEQFF; cdr3_nt: TGCGCCAGCAGCTTGGTGGTAGCGGGCAACAATGAGCAGTTCTTC
clone_size: NA; d_call: NA; v_call: TRBV5-4; j_call: TRBJ1-1; cdr3_aa: CAFIRGPEAFF; cdr3_nt: TGTGCTTTTATCAGGGGTCCTGAAGCTTTCTTT
clone_size: NA; d_call: TRBD2; v_call: TRBV24-1; j_call: TRBJ2-4; cdr3_aa: CATSGGGVGLGQYF; cdr3_nt: TGTGCCACCAGTGGGGGAGGGGTCGGTCTGGGTCAGTACTTC
clone_size: NA; d_call: NA; v_call: TRBV21-1; j_call: TRBJ1-2; cdr3_aa: CATLDRGYGYTF; cdr3_nt: TGTGCCACCCTGGACAGGGGCTATGGCTACACCTTC
clone_size: NA; d_call: NA; v_call: TRBV24-1; j_call: TRBJ2-2; cdr3_aa: CATSADTNTGELFF; cdr3_nt: TGTGCCACCAGTGCGGACACTAACACCGGGGAGCTGTTTTTT
clone_size: once; d_call: NA; v_call: TRBV18; j_call: TRBJ2-3; cdr3_aa: CASSLVRGTRTDTQYF; cdr3_nt: TGTGCCAGCTCACTAGTCCGGGGGACCCGCACAGATACGCAGTATTTT
clone_size: NA; d_call: TRBD1; v_call: TRBV6-1; j_call: TRBJ2-7; cdr3_aa: CASSAQQGEVGYEQYF; cdr3_nt: TGTGCCAGCAGTGCACAACAGGGGGAAGTTGGCTACGAGCAGTACTTC
clone_size: few; d_call: TRBD1; v_call: TRBV3-1/TRBV3-2; j_call: TRBJ2-1; cdr3_aa: CASRLGQGAHNEQFF; cdr3_nt: TGTGCCAGCAGACTCGGACAGGGGGCTCACAATGAGCAGTTCTTC
clone_size: NA; d_call: TRBD2; v_call: TRBV11-2; j_call: TRBJ2-3; cdr3_aa: CASSLGVAGRGDTQYF; cdr3_nt: TGTGCCAGCAGCTTAGGGGTAGCGGGTCGGGGTGATACGCAGTATTTT
clone_size: once; d_call: TRBD1; v_call: TRBV5-6; j_call: TRBJ2-4; cdr3_aa: CASSPDRGGYTIQYF; cdr3_nt: TGTGCCAGCAGCCCTGACAGGGGAGGCTATACCATTCAGTACTTC
clone_size: NA; d_call: NA; v_call: TRBV12-5; j_call: TRBJ2-6; cdr3_aa: CASGFFGGANVLTF; cdr3_nt: TGTGCTAGTGGTTTCTTCGGTGGGGCCAACGTCCTGACTTTC
clone_size: NA; d_call: NA; v_call: TRBV7-8; j_call: TRBJ1-3; cdr3_aa: CASSPSGPNSGNTIYF; cdr3_nt: TGTGCCAGCAGCCCCTCCGGTCCTAACTCTGGAAACACCATATATTTT
clone_size: NA; d_call: NA; v_call: TRBV5-1; j_call: TRBJ1-1; cdr3_aa: CASSLPAGRNTEAFF; cdr3_nt: TGCGCCAGCAGCTTGCCGGCAGGGCGGAACACTGAAGCTTTCTTT
clone_size: NA; d_call: TRBD2; v_call: TRBV5-1; j_call: TRBJ2-7; cdr3_aa: CASSKVAGSYEQYF; cdr3_nt: TGCGCCAGCAGTAAAGTAGCGGGTTCCTACGAGCAGTACTTC
clone_size: NA; d_call: TRBD2; v_call: TRBV5-1; j_call: TRBJ2-3; cdr3_aa: CASSSGLAGALDTQYF; cdr3_nt: TGCGCCAGCAGCTCGGGACTAGCGGGTGCCTTAGATACGCAGTATTTT
clone_size: NA; d_call: NA; v_call: TRBV29-1; j_call: TRBJ2-7; cdr3_aa: CSVDLGGPYEQYF; cdr3_nt: TGCAGCGTTGATTTAGGGGGTCCCTACGAGCAGTACTTC
clone_size: NA; d_call: NA; v_call: TRBV13; j_call: TRBJ2-5; cdr3_aa: CASSGRWEGVWQETQYF; cdr3_nt: TGTGCCAGCAGCGGGAGGTGGGAAGGCGTCTGGCAAGAGACCCAGTACTTC
clone_size: NA; d_call: TRBD1; v_call: TRBV7-7; j_call: TRBJ2-5; cdr3_aa: CASSFGQGHQETQYF; cdr3_nt: TGTGCCAGCAGCTTTGGACAGGGCCACCAAGAGACCCAGTACTTC
clone_size: once; d_call: NA; v_call: TRBV18; j_call: TRBJ1-1; cdr3_aa: CASSPPSNGGGTEAFF; cdr3_nt: TGTGCCAGCTCACCACCGAGTAACGGGGGGGGCACTGAAGCTTTCTTT
clone_size: once; d_call: NA; v_call: TRBV2; j_call: TRBJ2-2; cdr3_aa: CASSDIHTGELFF; cdr3_nt: TGTGCCAGTTCCGACATCCACACCGGGGAGCTGTTTTTT
clone_size: NA; d_call: TRBD1; v_call: TRBV9; j_call: TRBJ1-1; cdr3_aa: CASSTTGGDTEAFF; cdr3_nt: TGTGCCAGCAGCACAACAGGGGGGGACACTGAAGCTTTCTTT
clone_size: once; d_call: TRBD1; v_call: TRBV5-1; j_call: TRBJ2-5; cdr3_aa: CASSPSGTGMTETQYF; cdr3_nt: TGCGCCAGCAGCCCGTCCGGGACAGGGATGACAGAGACCCAGTACTTC
clone_size: NA; d_call: NA; v_call: TRBV27; j_call: TRBJ1-2; cdr3_aa: CASSLKQGYGYTF; cdr3_nt: TGTGCCAGCAGTTTAAAACAGGGCTATGGCTACACCTTC
clone_size: NA; d_call: NA; v_call: TRBV4-1; j_call: TRBJ1-5; cdr3_aa: CASSRSGEVTDQPQHF; cdr3_nt: TGCGCCAGCAGCCGGAGCGGGGAGGTTACGGATCAGCCCCAGCATTTT
clone_size: NA; d_call: NA; v_call: TRBV15; j_call: TRBJ2-3; cdr3_aa: CATSRDAGGTDTQYF; cdr3_nt: TGTGCCACCAGCAGAGACGCAGGGGGCACAGATACGCAGTATTTT
clone_size: NA; d_call: NA; v_call: TRBV12-3/TRBV12-4; j_call: TRBJ1-1; cdr3_aa: CASSLKPNTEAFF; cdr3_nt: TGTGCCAGCAGTTTAAAGCCGAACACTGAAGCTTTCTTT
clone_size: NA; d_call: NA; v_call: TRBV14; j_call: TRBJ2-1; cdr3_aa: CASSQISLVHEQFF; cdr3_nt: TGTGCCAGCAGCCAAATCTCCCTTGTTCATGAGCAGTTCTTC
clone_size: NA; d_call: NA; v_call: TRBV7-2; j_call: TRBJ2-3; cdr3_aa: CASSLEQGGVTDTQYF; cdr3_nt: TGTGCCAGCAGCTTAGAGCAGGGGGGAGTGACAGATACGCAGTATTTT
clone_size: NA; d_call: TRBD2; v_call: TRBV6-6; j_call: TRBJ2-5; cdr3_aa: CASSSLLAGGQETQYF; cdr3_nt: TGTGCCAGCAGTTCGTTACTAGCGGGGGGGCAAGAGACCCAGTACTTC
clone_size: few; d_call: NA; v_call: TRBV4-1; j_call: TRBJ2-1; cdr3_aa: CASSVTQFMNEQFF; cdr3_nt: TGCGCCAGCAGCGTAACTCAATTTATGAATGAGCAGTTCTTC
clone_size: NA; d_call: NA; v_call: TRBV24-1; j_call: TRBJ2-2; cdr3_aa: CATSQLTGELFF; cdr3_nt: TGTGCCACCAGCCAACTCACCGGGGAGCTGTTTTTT
clone_size: once; d_call: NA; v_call: TRBV11-3; j_call: TRBJ1-6; cdr3_aa: CASSLDQGSPLHF; cdr3_nt: TGTGCCAGCAGCTTAGACCAGGGTTCACCCCTCCACTTT
clone_size: NA; d_call: NA; v_call: TRBV2; j_call: TRBJ2-1; cdr3_aa: CARRQSPYADEQFF; cdr3_nt: TGTGCCAGGAGACAGTCCCCATATGCAGATGAGCAGTTCTTC
clone_size: NA; d_call: NA; v_call: TRBV13; j_call: TRBJ1-3; cdr3_aa: CASSSRTEWTGNTIYF; cdr3_nt: TGTGCCAGCAGCTCCCGGACAGAATGGACCGGAAACACCATATATTTT
clone_size: NA; d_call: TRBD2; v_call: TRBV7-8; j_call: TRBJ2-1; cdr3_aa: CASSLGPLAGGSRRNEQFF; cdr3_nt: TGTGCCAGCAGCTTAGGGCCCCTAGCGGGGGGATCCCGGCGGAATGAGCAGTTCTTC
clone_size: NA; d_call: NA; v_call: TRBV30; j_call: TRBJ1-3; cdr3_aa: CAWSGNWGGGNTIYF; cdr3_nt: TGTGCCTGGTCGGGCAACTGGGGCGGTGGAAACACCATATATTTT
clone_size: few; d_call: TRBD1; v_call: TRBV9; j_call: TRBJ1-6; cdr3_aa: CASSVGGTASTPLHF; cdr3_nt: TGTGCCAGCAGCGTAGGCGGGACAGCCTCTACACCCCTCCACTTT
clone_size: NA; d_call: NA; v_call: TRBV5-5; j_call: TRBJ1-1; cdr3_aa: CASSLEAGGLEAFF; cdr3_nt: TGTGCCAGCAGCTTGGAGGCAGGAGGCCTTGAAGCTTTCTTT
clone_size: NA; d_call: TRBD2; v_call: TRBV6-2/TRBV6-3; j_call: TRBJ2-3; cdr3_aa: CASSYRSGGPRGDTQYF; cdr3_nt: TGTGCCAGCAGTTACCGTAGCGGGGGCCCCCGTGGAGATACGCAGTATTTT
clone_size: NA; d_call: NA; v_call: TRBV19; j_call: TRBJ1-3; cdr3_aa: CASSLSGQRSGNTIYF; cdr3_nt: TGTGCCAGTAGTCTGTCCGGACAGCGCTCTGGAAACACCATATATTTT